The clone carrying this T cell receptor (beta chain) was seen a few times. CDR3 length equals 15 residues. The trim removed 5 bases at V and 7 bases at J, leaving 6 bases unmatched. In germline, CDR1 is MDHEN, CDR2 SYDVKM. TCRdb keeps only in-frame clones here, not all; method: immunoSEQ multiplex PCR. The data contain 200,000 to 250,000 clones, 82% of them singletons. The sample is drawn from a study of blood T cell repertoires in COVID-19. About the study: Material from acute and convalescent COVID-19 was sourced from the United States, Italy and Spain.

The gene calls are TRBV28 and TRBJ1-6; the match to TRBD1 covers 9 bases. The sequence was obtained from a woman in her 70s with COVID-19, enrolled during active disease. The source material was peripheral blood. The CDR3: CASSTRQGGNSPLHF. The CDR3 DNA is TGTGCCAGCAGTACGAGACAGGGGGGCAATTCACCCCTCCACTTT.